Listed below are T cell receptor beta chains from one sample, sequenced in a study of OX40 agonist ivuxolimab in advanced cancers. TCRdb's table, derived via immunoSEQ multiplex PCR, lists solely in-frame clones and lacks some. The data contain approximately 90,000 clones, roughly 88% of them singletons. Material: CD4+ or CD8+ T cells sorted from blood, obtained in a trial of the OX40 agonist ivuxolimab. These receptor sequences come from an adult with an advanced solid tumor such as melanoma, head and neck, liver or kidney cancer. The CDR3 runs from the conserved cysteine through the conserved F or W. A D gene is named only where the DNA matches it firmly. Rows may omit the clone size; those that give it use once, few, many or a size class.

abundance: -
v_gene: TRBV9
j_gene: TRBJ2-1
d_gene: TRBD2
CDR3nt: TGTGCCAGCAGCGGGACTAGCGGGGACAATGAGCAGTTCTTC
CDR3aa: CASSGTSGDNEQFF

abundance: -
v_gene: TRBV10-3
j_gene: TRBJ2-3
d_gene: -
CDR3nt: TGTGCCATCAGTGATCCATTAAGCACAGATACGCAGTATTTT
CDR3aa: CAISDPLSTDTQYF

abundance: -
v_gene: TRBV30
j_gene: TRBJ2-7
d_gene: -
CDR3nt: TGTGCCTGGGGAGGGACGGCCAGGAGCGAGCAGTACTTC
CDR3aa: CAWGGTARSEQYF

abundance: -
v_gene: TRBV9
j_gene: TRBJ2-1
d_gene: TRBD2
CDR3nt: TGTGCCAGCAGCGTAGGGACTAGCGATAACAATGAGCAGTTCTTC
CDR3aa: CASSVGTSDNNEQFF

abundance: -
v_gene: TRBV5-8
j_gene: TRBJ1-3
d_gene: -
CDR3nt: TGTGCCAGCAGCTTTTCTGGAGACTCTGGAAACACCATATATTTT
CDR3aa: CASSFSGDSGNTIYF

abundance: few
v_gene: TRBV5-1
j_gene: TRBJ2-7
d_gene: TRBD2
CDR3nt: TGCGCCAGCAGCTTCTCTCGTCCATCCACTCTAGCGGGAGGTTACTACGAGCAGTACTTC
CDR3aa: CASSFSRPSTLAGGYYEQYF

abundance: -
v_gene: TRBV4-1
j_gene: TRBJ1-1
d_gene: -
CDR3nt: TGCGCCAGCAGCGGTCCCCTCAGGGGAACTGAAGCTTTCTTT
CDR3aa: CASSGPLRGTEAFF

abundance: -
v_gene: TRBV18
j_gene: TRBJ2-7
d_gene: -
CDR3nt: TGTGCCAGCTCACCATCGGTGGCGACTTCCCCCTACGAGCAGTACTTC
CDR3aa: CASSPSVATSPYEQYF

abundance: -
v_gene: TRBV7-3
j_gene: TRBJ2-3
d_gene: TRBD2
CDR3nt: TGTGCCAGCAGCAGCGGGAGCCGCCGGGGAGATACGCAGTATTTT
CDR3aa: CASSSGSRRGDTQYF

abundance: -
v_gene: TRBV11-2
j_gene: TRBJ2-1
d_gene: TRBD2
CDR3nt: TGTGCCAGCAGCTTGACTAGCGGGGGCTACAATGAGCAGTTCTTC
CDR3aa: CASSLTSGGYNEQFF

abundance: -
v_gene: TRBV4-1
j_gene: TRBJ2-1
d_gene: -
CDR3nt: TGCGCCAGCAGCCAACCTCGGGACGGACTAAACAATGAGCAGTTCTTC
CDR3aa: CASSQPRDGLNNEQFF

abundance: -
v_gene: TRBV4-2
j_gene: TRBJ2-1
d_gene: TRBD1
CDR3nt: TGTGCCAGCAGCCAAGATCGGGGACAGTACAATGAGCAGTTCTTC
CDR3aa: CASSQDRGQYNEQFF

abundance: -
v_gene: TRBV27
j_gene: TRBJ2-5
d_gene: -
CDR3nt: TGTGCCAGCAGTTTAAAAGAGACCCAGTACTTC
CDR3aa: CASSLKETQYF

abundance: -
v_gene: TRBV19
j_gene: TRBJ2-1
d_gene: TRBD2
CDR3nt: TGTGCCAGTAGTATTTTCGGACTAGCGTACGCTGAGCAGTTCTTC
CDR3aa: CASSIFGLAYAEQFF

abundance: -
v_gene: TRBV6-4
j_gene: TRBJ2-1
d_gene: -
CDR3nt: TGTGCCAGCAGTGTCCAGGACGGAGACAATGAGCAGTTCTTC
CDR3aa: CASSVQDGDNEQFF

abundance: -
v_gene: TRBV11-2
j_gene: TRBJ2-3
d_gene: -
CDR3nt: TGTGCCAGCAGCTTAAGCAGGGAGACAGATACGCAGTATTTT
CDR3aa: CASSLSRETDTQYF

abundance: -
v_gene: TRBV19
j_gene: TRBJ2-3
d_gene: TRBD1
CDR3nt: TGTGCCAGTAGTCCCGGGACAGGGAGGGGAACAGATACGCAGTATTTT
CDR3aa: CASSPGTGRGTDTQYF

abundance: -
v_gene: TRBV27
j_gene: TRBJ2-2
d_gene: -
CDR3nt: TGTGCCAGCAGTTTTCAGGCGGGCGGGGAGCTGTTTTTT
CDR3aa: CASSFQAGGELFF

abundance: -
v_gene: TRBV7-9
j_gene: TRBJ1-2
d_gene: TRBD1
CDR3nt: TGTGCCAGCAGGCAAGGGACAGAAAGTGGCTACACCTTC
CDR3aa: CASRQGTESGYTF

abundance: -
v_gene: TRBV5-4
j_gene: TRBJ1-2
d_gene: -
CDR3nt: TGTGCCAGCAGCGTACCAGGGGCGTACAACTATGGCTACACCTTC
CDR3aa: CASSVPGAYNYGYTF

abundance: -
v_gene: TRBV7-9
j_gene: TRBJ1-2
d_gene: TRBD1
CDR3nt: TGTGCCAGCAGCTCACAGGGGATCGACTATGGCTACACCTTC
CDR3aa: CASSSQGIDYGYTF

abundance: -
v_gene: TRBV18
j_gene: TRBJ2-1
d_gene: TRBD2
CDR3nt: TGTGCCAGCTCACCGGGACTAGCGGCCTACAATGAGCAGTTCTTC
CDR3aa: CASSPGLAAYNEQFF

abundance: few
v_gene: TRBV7-9
j_gene: TRBJ1-5
d_gene: TRBD1
CDR3nt: TGTGCCAGCAGCGATGACAGGGATAGCAATCAGCCCCAGCATTTT
CDR3aa: CASSDDRDSNQPQHF

abundance: once
v_gene: TRBV5-1
j_gene: TRBJ2-7
d_gene: -
CDR3nt: TGCGCCAGCCGGGACTTTACCAACTACGAGCAGTACTTC
CDR3aa: CASRDFTNYEQYF

abundance: few
v_gene: TRBV2
j_gene: TRBJ2-3
d_gene: -
CDR3nt: TGTGCCAGCAGGTCCTACGCAGATACGCAGTATTTT
CDR3aa: CASRSYADTQYF

abundance: few
v_gene: TRBV10-1
j_gene: TRBJ1-2
d_gene: -
CDR3nt: TGCGCCAGCAGGAATGTCGGCTACACCTTC
CDR3aa: CASRNVGYTF

abundance: -
v_gene: TRBV30
j_gene: TRBJ1-2
d_gene: -
CDR3nt: TGTGCCTGGAGTATGGGGGGGTGGGCAAGTAACTATGGCTACACCTTC
CDR3aa: CAWSMGGWASNYGYTF

abundance: few
v_gene: TRBV11-2
j_gene: TRBJ2-1
d_gene: TRBD1
CDR3nt: TGTGCCAGCAGCCACTGGACAGGTTATGGCAATGAGCAGTTCTTC
CDR3aa: CASSHWTGYGNEQFF

abundance: -
v_gene: TRBV4-2
j_gene: TRBJ2-7
d_gene: -
CDR3nt: TGTGCCAGCAGCCAAGAGTGGCGGGCCCTCGAGCAGTACTTC
CDR3aa: CASSQEWRALEQYF

abundance: -
v_gene: TRBV2
j_gene: TRBJ2-2
d_gene: -
CDR3nt: TGTGCCAGCAGTATCTACAGGTCGACCGGGGAGCTGTTTTTT
CDR3aa: CASSIYRSTGELFF

abundance: -
v_gene: TRBV21-1
j_gene: TRBJ1-5
d_gene: -
CDR3nt: TGTGCCAGCAGCACATTCCGGGATCTCAATCAGCCCCAGCATTTT
CDR3aa: CASSTFRDLNQPQHF

abundance: once
v_gene: TRBV7-8
j_gene: TRBJ2-7
d_gene: TRBD1
CDR3nt: TGTGCCAGCAGCGCCTTCGGGACAGGGACCTACGAGCAGTACTTC
CDR3aa: CASSAFGTGTYEQYF

abundance: -
v_gene: TRBV7-9
j_gene: TRBJ2-5
d_gene: TRBD2
CDR3nt: TGTGCCAGCAGCCGTAAGCGGGAGAGTCTTGGGACCCAGTACTTC
CDR3aa: CASSRKRESLGTQYF

abundance: -
v_gene: TRBV19
j_gene: TRBJ2-1
d_gene: -
CDR3nt: TGTGCCAGTGATACAGGTAATCCCTACAATGAGCAGTTCTTC
CDR3aa: CASDTGNPYNEQFF

abundance: -
v_gene: TRBV5-4
j_gene: TRBJ2-5
d_gene: -
CDR3nt: TGTGCCAGCAGCTTGGAGGGACGGGAGACCCAGTACTTC
CDR3aa: CASSLEGRETQYF

abundance: -
v_gene: TRBV5-4
j_gene: TRBJ2-7
d_gene: -
CDR3nt: TGTGCCAGCAGCTTACCCGGGGCTTCGAGCTCCTACGAGCAGTACTTC
CDR3aa: CASSLPGASSSYEQYF

abundance: -
v_gene: TRBV4-3
j_gene: TRBJ2-7
d_gene: -
CDR3nt: TGCGCCAGCAGCCAAGGGGCTAGGGGGAAGTACGAGCAGTACTTC
CDR3aa: CASSQGARGKYEQYF

abundance: once
v_gene: TRBV5-1
j_gene: TRBJ2-3
d_gene: -
CDR3nt: TGCGCCAGCAGCCCAGGGTGGGGGTTCACAGATACGCAGTATTTT
CDR3aa: CASSPGWGFTDTQYF

abundance: -
v_gene: TRBV6-5
j_gene: TRBJ2-7
d_gene: TRBD2
CDR3nt: TGTGCCAGCAGTTACGGATTCGGGGGGGTTCGCGAGCAGTACTTC
CDR3aa: CASSYGFGGVREQYF

abundance: -
v_gene: TRBV6-5
j_gene: TRBJ1-2
d_gene: -
CDR3nt: TGTGCCAGCCGGGACGGTGCTAACTATGGCTACACCTTC
CDR3aa: CASRDGANYGYTF

abundance: -
v_gene: TRBV29-1
j_gene: TRBJ2-1
d_gene: TRBD2
CDR3nt: TGCGGCGTTACCCCTCAACTAGCGGCCTCCTACAATGAGCAGTTCTTC
CDR3aa: CGVTPQLAASYNEQFF

abundance: -
v_gene: TRBV5-6
j_gene: TRBJ2-5
d_gene: TRBD2
CDR3nt: TGTGCCAGCAGCTTACCCCTAGCGGGAGGAGGAGAGACCCAGTACTTC
CDR3aa: CASSLPLAGGGETQYF

abundance: once
v_gene: TRBV2
j_gene: TRBJ2-6
d_gene: -
CDR3nt: TGTGCCAGCAGTATAAAATTGGGGGCTGGGGCCAACGTCCTGACTTTC
CDR3aa: CASSIKLGAGANVLTF

abundance: -
v_gene: TRBV4-3
j_gene: TRBJ1-6
d_gene: TRBD1
CDR3nt: TGCGCCAGCAGCCAGACAACCCAGGGGGCCTCCTATAATTCACCCCTCCACTTT
CDR3aa: CASSQTTQGASYNSPLHF

abundance: once
v_gene: TRBV11-3
j_gene: TRBJ2-5
d_gene: -
CDR3nt: TGTGCCAGCAGCGCGGTGGGGCTGACCCAGTACTTC
CDR3aa: CASSAVGLTQYF

abundance: once
v_gene: TRBV18
j_gene: TRBJ2-1
d_gene: -
CDR3nt: TGTGCCAGCTCACCACCGTTGACTATCAATGAGCAGTTCTTC
CDR3aa: CASSPPLTINEQFF

abundance: -
v_gene: TRBV20-1
j_gene: TRBJ2-5
d_gene: -
CDR3nt: TGCAGTGCTAGAGTGGGAGAGACCCAGTACTTC
CDR3aa: CSARVGETQYF

abundance: -
v_gene: TRBV5-1
j_gene: TRBJ2-2
d_gene: TRBD2
CDR3nt: TGCGCCAGCAGCCTTGGACTAGCGGGAGGGGCCGGGGAGCTGTTTTTT
CDR3aa: CASSLGLAGGAGELFF